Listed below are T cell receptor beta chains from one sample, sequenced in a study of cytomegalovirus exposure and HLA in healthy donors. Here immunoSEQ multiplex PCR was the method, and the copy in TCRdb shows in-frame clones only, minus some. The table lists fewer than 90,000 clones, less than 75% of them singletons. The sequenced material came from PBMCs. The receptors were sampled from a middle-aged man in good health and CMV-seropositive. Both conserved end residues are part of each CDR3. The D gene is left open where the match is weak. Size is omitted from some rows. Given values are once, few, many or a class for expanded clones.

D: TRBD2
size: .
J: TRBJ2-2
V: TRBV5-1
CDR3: CASSLVGLAGIGAGELFF
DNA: TGCGCCAGCAGCTTGGTGGGACTAGCGGGAATAGGGGCCGGGGAGCTGTTTTTT

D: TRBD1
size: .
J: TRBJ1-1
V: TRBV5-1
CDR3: CASSLVGQGAMRMNTEAFF
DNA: TGCGCCAGCAGCTTGGTGGGACAGGGGGCAATGCGGATGAACACTGAAGCTTTCTTT

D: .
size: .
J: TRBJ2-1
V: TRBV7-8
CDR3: CASSLDREYEQFF
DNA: TGTGCCAGCAGCTTAGATCGAGAGTATGAGCAGTTCTTC

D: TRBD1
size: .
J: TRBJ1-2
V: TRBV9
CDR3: CASSARGDRTNYGYTF
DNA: TGTGCCAGCAGCGCGAGAGGGGACAGAACTAACTATGGCTACACCTTC

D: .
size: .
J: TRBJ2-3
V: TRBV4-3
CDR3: CASSQDPSTSTDTQYF
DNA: TGCGCCAGCAGCCAAGATCCGTCAACTAGCACAGATACGCAGTATTTT

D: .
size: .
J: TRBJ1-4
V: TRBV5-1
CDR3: CASSLVGGTNEKLFF
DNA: TGCGCCAGCAGCTTGGTGGGGGGAACTAATGAAAAACTGTTTTTT

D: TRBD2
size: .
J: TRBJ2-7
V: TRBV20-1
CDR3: CSGGGPYEQYF
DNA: TGCAGTGGGGGGGGACCCTACGAGCAGTACTTC

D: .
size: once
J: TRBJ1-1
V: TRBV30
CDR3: CAWEAGNTEAFF
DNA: TGTGCCTGGGAGGCGGGGAACACTGAAGCTTTCTTT

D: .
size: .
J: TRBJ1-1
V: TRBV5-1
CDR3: CASSEQGNTEAFF
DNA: TGCGCCAGCAGTGAACAGGGTAACACTGAAGCTTTCTTT

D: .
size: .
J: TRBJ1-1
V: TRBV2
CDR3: CASSESGGYTEAFF
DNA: TGTGCCAGCAGTGAAAGTGGGGGGTACACTGAAGCTTTCTTT

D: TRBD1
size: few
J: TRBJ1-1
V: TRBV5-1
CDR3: CASSLSGGNPTFF
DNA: TGCGCCAGCAGCTTGTCAGGGGGCAACCCGACTTTCTTT

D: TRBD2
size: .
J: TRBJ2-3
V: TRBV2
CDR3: CASRGTRYTDTQYF
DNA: TGTGCCAGCAGGGGGACTAGATACACAGATACGCAGTATTTT

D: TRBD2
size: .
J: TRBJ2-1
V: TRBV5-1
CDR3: CASSSRGGGYNEQFF
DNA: TGCGCCAGCAGCTCCCGGGGCGGGGGGTACAATGAGCAGTTCTTC

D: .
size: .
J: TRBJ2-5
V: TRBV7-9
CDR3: CASSSLRGETQYF
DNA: TGTGCCAGCAGCTCCCTAAGAGGGGAGACCCAGTACTTC

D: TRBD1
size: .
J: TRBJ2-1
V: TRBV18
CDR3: CASSPPTTGGHEQFF
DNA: TGTGCCAGCTCACCACCGACGACAGGGGGTCATGAGCAGTTCTTC

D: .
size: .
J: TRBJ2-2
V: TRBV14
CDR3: CASSQDPRGIGELFF
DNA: TGTGCCAGCAGCCAAGATCCGAGAGGGATCGGGGAGCTGTTTTTT

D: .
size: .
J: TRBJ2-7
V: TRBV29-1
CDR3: CSVLAGLTYEQYF
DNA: TGCAGCGTTCTTGCGGGACTCACCTACGAGCAGTACTTC